The rows below give T cell receptor beta chains drawn from one sample of a study of cytomegalovirus exposure and HLA in healthy donors. Using immunoSEQ multiplex PCR, the repertoire was profiled, and TCRdb retains in-frame clones only, with some absent. The sample has about 160,000 clones; 80% to 85% are singletons. Input material: PBMCs. Every receptor here comes from a man younger than 30 in good health and CMV-seronegative. The CDR3 runs from the conserved cysteine through the conserved F or W. The order of the fields is CDR3 DNA, CDR3 protein, V gene, clone size, CDR3 length, J gene, D gene. The D gene is left open where the match is weak. The size field is filled for only some rows; it gives once, few, many or a size class.

cdr3_nt: TGTGCCACCAGCAGAGACAGGGCAGATACGCAGTATTTT
cdr3_aa: CATSRDRADTQYF
v_call: TRBV15
clone_size: .
cdr3_length: 13
j_call: TRBJ2-3
d_call: .

cdr3_nt: TGTGCCAGCAGTGAAGAGTTTCTGAGCTACGAGCAGTACTTC
cdr3_aa: CASSEEFLSYEQYF
v_call: TRBV2
clone_size: .
cdr3_length: 14
j_call: TRBJ2-7
d_call: .

cdr3_nt: TGTGCCAGCAGCCCCGGCAGGGCCACAGAGACCCAGTACTTC
cdr3_aa: CASSPGRATETQYF
v_call: TRBV11-3
clone_size: .
cdr3_length: 14
j_call: TRBJ2-5
d_call: .

cdr3_nt: TGTGCCTGGAGTGAAAGGGGCGATCAGCCCCAGCATTTT
cdr3_aa: CAWSERGDQPQHF
v_call: TRBV30
clone_size: .
cdr3_length: 13
j_call: TRBJ1-5
d_call: .

cdr3_nt: TGTGCCAGCTCCCGCAACAGGGATGGCTACACCTTC
cdr3_aa: CASSRNRDGYTF
v_call: TRBV18
clone_size: .
cdr3_length: 12
j_call: TRBJ1-2
d_call: .

cdr3_nt: TGCAGCGTTCGTGACAGTAACACCGGGGAGCTGTTTTTT
cdr3_aa: CSVRDSNTGELFF
v_call: TRBV29-1
clone_size: .
cdr3_length: 13
j_call: TRBJ2-2
d_call: .

cdr3_nt: TGTGCCAGCAGTCTCCCCGGGAAGAGCACAGATACGCAGTATTTT
cdr3_aa: CASSLPGKSTDTQYF
v_call: TRBV11-2
clone_size: .
cdr3_length: 15
j_call: TRBJ2-3
d_call: .

cdr3_nt: TGTGCCACCAGCACTGGGCGGGGGGACAATGAGCAGTTCTTC
cdr3_aa: CATSTGRGDNEQFF
v_call: TRBV15
clone_size: .
cdr3_length: 14
j_call: TRBJ2-1
d_call: TRBD2

cdr3_nt: TGTGCCAGTAGTGCTAGCGGGGGCCAAGAGACCCAGTACTTC
cdr3_aa: CASSASGGQETQYF
v_call: TRBV19
clone_size: .
cdr3_length: 14
j_call: TRBJ2-5
d_call: TRBD2

cdr3_nt: TGCGCCAGCAGCTTGGCCCCCGGGAACGAGCAGTACTTC
cdr3_aa: CASSLAPGNEQYF
v_call: TRBV5-1
clone_size: once
cdr3_length: 13
j_call: TRBJ2-7
d_call: .

cdr3_nt: TGTGCCAGTAGTATAGGACAGGGATTGGGCTACACCTTC
cdr3_aa: CASSIGQGLGYTF
v_call: TRBV19
clone_size: .
cdr3_length: 13
j_call: TRBJ1-2
d_call: TRBD1

cdr3_nt: TGTGCCAGCAGAAAGGACAGAATGGTAGATACGCAGTATTTT
cdr3_aa: CASRKDRMVDTQYF
v_call: TRBV6-6
clone_size: .
cdr3_length: 14
j_call: TRBJ2-3
d_call: .

cdr3_nt: TGTGCCTGGAGTGAGGTTGAGGCTGAAAAACTGTTTTTT
cdr3_aa: CAWSEVEAEKLFF
v_call: TRBV30
clone_size: few
cdr3_length: 13
j_call: TRBJ1-4
d_call: .

cdr3_nt: TGTGCCAGTAGTATAGAGGACAGGGGTTACTACAATGAGCAGTTCTTC
cdr3_aa: CASSIEDRGYYNEQFF
v_call: TRBV19
clone_size: .
cdr3_length: 16
j_call: TRBJ2-1
d_call: TRBD1

cdr3_nt: TGTGCCAGCAGCTTAGCACAGGGCTCTGGAAACACCATATATTTT
cdr3_aa: CASSLAQGSGNTIYF
v_call: TRBV7-2
clone_size: .
cdr3_length: 15
j_call: TRBJ1-3
d_call: .

cdr3_nt: TGTGCCAGCAGCGAAGGGGGGCGCTGGATTGAAGGTCCCACCTATGGCTACACCTTC
cdr3_aa: CASSEGGRWIEGPTYGYTF
v_call: TRBV6-1
clone_size: .
cdr3_length: 19
j_call: TRBJ1-2
d_call: .

cdr3_nt: TGTGCCAGCAGACAAAGAGCTAGCGGGGTCTCCACAGATACGCAGTATTTT
cdr3_aa: CASRQRASGVSTDTQYF
v_call: TRBV27
clone_size: .
cdr3_length: 17
j_call: TRBJ2-3
d_call: TRBD2

cdr3_nt: TGTGCCAGCAGCTGGGCCCCACTGGCCAAAAACATTCAGTACTTC
cdr3_aa: CASSWAPLAKNIQYF
v_call: TRBV28
clone_size: .
cdr3_length: 15
j_call: TRBJ2-4
d_call: .

cdr3_nt: TGTGCCAGCAGCTTGGCTAACCAGGCCACTAACTATGGCTACACCTTC
cdr3_aa: CASSLANQATNYGYTF
v_call: TRBV5-4
clone_size: once
cdr3_length: 16
j_call: TRBJ1-2
d_call: .

cdr3_nt: TGCGCCAGCAGCCAACCCTTCAAGGGAGACAGGGACTATGGCTACACCTTC
cdr3_aa: CASSQPFKGDRDYGYTF
v_call: TRBV4-1
clone_size: .
cdr3_length: 17
j_call: TRBJ1-2
d_call: TRBD1

cdr3_nt: TGTGCCAGCAGTGGGGACAGGAGCGGCAATCAGCCCCAGCATTTT
cdr3_aa: CASSGDRSGNQPQHF
v_call: TRBV6-1
clone_size: few
cdr3_length: 15
j_call: TRBJ1-5
d_call: TRBD1

cdr3_nt: TGTGCCAGTAGTTCCCGGTTTAATGAGCAGTTCTTC
cdr3_aa: CASSSRFNEQFF
v_call: TRBV19
clone_size: .
cdr3_length: 12
j_call: TRBJ2-1
d_call: .

cdr3_nt: TGTGCCAGCGGAATTATAGGGGGCGGTGAAAAACTGTTTTTT
cdr3_aa: CASGIIGGGEKLFF
v_call: TRBV5-6
clone_size: .
cdr3_length: 14
j_call: TRBJ1-4
d_call: TRBD1

cdr3_nt: TGTGCCAGCAGTTATTCGACAGGGACGAGCTACGAGCAGTACTTC
cdr3_aa: CASSYSTGTSYEQYF
v_call: TRBV6-6
clone_size: .
cdr3_length: 15
j_call: TRBJ2-7
d_call: TRBD1

cdr3_nt: TGTGCCAGCAGCCCCCGGACTAGCGTTAATGAGCAGTTCTTC
cdr3_aa: CASSPRTSVNEQFF
v_call: TRBV7-6
clone_size: .
cdr3_length: 14
j_call: TRBJ2-1
d_call: TRBD2

cdr3_nt: TGTGCCAGCAGCTTGGGGGGACAGGCCTCTGGGGCCAACGTCCTGACTTTC
cdr3_aa: CASSLGGQASGANVLTF
v_call: TRBV5-6
clone_size: .
cdr3_length: 17
j_call: TRBJ2-6
d_call: TRBD1

cdr3_nt: TGTGCCAGCGGAGACAGGGGTGTCTATGGCTACACCTTC
cdr3_aa: CASGDRGVYGYTF
v_call: TRBV6-1
clone_size: few
cdr3_length: 13
j_call: TRBJ1-2
d_call: TRBD1

cdr3_nt: TGCGCCAGCAGCTTGGGGACAGGGACGTACGAGCAGTACTTC
cdr3_aa: CASSLGTGTYEQYF
v_call: TRBV5-1
clone_size: .
cdr3_length: 14
j_call: TRBJ2-7
d_call: TRBD1

cdr3_nt: TGTGCCAGCAGTTTTGGTGAACTAGCCACCGGGGAGCTGTTTTTT
cdr3_aa: CASSFGELATGELFF
v_call: TRBV28
clone_size: few
cdr3_length: 15
j_call: TRBJ2-2
d_call: .

cdr3_nt: TGTGCCAGCAGCCAAGATCACGCCGGGGACACTGAAGCTTTCTTT
cdr3_aa: CASSQDHAGDTEAFF
v_call: TRBV4-2
clone_size: .
cdr3_length: 15
j_call: TRBJ1-1
d_call: .

cdr3_nt: TGTGCCAGCAGTTTTTTGACTAGCCCATACGAGCAGTACTTC
cdr3_aa: CASSFLTSPYEQYF
v_call: TRBV28
clone_size: .
cdr3_length: 14
j_call: TRBJ2-7
d_call: TRBD2

cdr3_nt: TGTGCCAGCAGCTTGGGTGGGGAGACTAATGAAAAACTGTTTTTT
cdr3_aa: CASSLGGETNEKLFF
v_call: TRBV5-4
clone_size: few
cdr3_length: 15
j_call: TRBJ1-4
d_call: .

cdr3_nt: TGCAGCGACCTCGGGGACACCACACTAACTCCTAACAACTATGGCTACACCTTC
cdr3_aa: CSDLGDTTLTPNNYGYTF
v_call: TRBV29-1
clone_size: .
cdr3_length: 18
j_call: TRBJ1-2
d_call: .

cdr3_nt: TGTGCCAGTAGTTCATCGACAGGGCCCACCGGGGAGCTGTTTTTT
cdr3_aa: CASSSSTGPTGELFF
v_call: TRBV19
clone_size: .
cdr3_length: 15
j_call: TRBJ2-2
d_call: TRBD1

cdr3_nt: TGCAGCGTTGTAGACACTGAAGCTTTCTTT
cdr3_aa: CSVVDTEAFF
v_call: TRBV29-1
clone_size: few
cdr3_length: 10
j_call: TRBJ1-1
d_call: .

cdr3_nt: TGTGCCAGCAGTGAACCTCCCTTTTCGACACCAACTAATGAAAAACTGTTTTTT
cdr3_aa: CASSEPPFSTPTNEKLFF
v_call: TRBV2
clone_size: .
cdr3_length: 18
j_call: TRBJ1-4
d_call: .

cdr3_nt: TGTGCCAGCAGCCAAGGACTAGCGGGAGAGGTGGGGTACTTC
cdr3_aa: CASSQGLAGEVGYF
v_call: TRBV7-9
clone_size: once
cdr3_length: 14
j_call: TRBJ2-7
d_call: TRBD2

cdr3_nt: TGTGCCAGCCTCACTCGGCGGGAGACCACAGATACGCAGTATTTT
cdr3_aa: CASLTRRETTDTQYF
v_call: TRBV28
clone_size: .
cdr3_length: 15
j_call: TRBJ2-3
d_call: TRBD2

cdr3_nt: TGTGCCAGCAGCTTCGGACAGGGAGCAGATACGCAGTATTTT
cdr3_aa: CASSFGQGADTQYF
v_call: TRBV7-9
clone_size: few
cdr3_length: 14
j_call: TRBJ2-3
d_call: TRBD1

cdr3_nt: TGTGCCATCAGTGAGTCGGGAGGGGCCGGAAACACCATATATTTT
cdr3_aa: CAISESGGAGNTIYF
v_call: TRBV10-3
clone_size: .
cdr3_length: 15
j_call: TRBJ1-3
d_call: .

cdr3_nt: TGTGCCAGCAGCCCCACGGGACTAGCGGGGGGTACGCAGTATTTT
cdr3_aa: CASSPTGLAGGTQYF
v_call: TRBV7-9
clone_size: .
cdr3_length: 15
j_call: TRBJ2-3
d_call: TRBD2

cdr3_nt: TGTGCCAGTAGTATAGATCTCGGACTGAATGAAAAACTGTTTTTT
cdr3_aa: CASSIDLGLNEKLFF
v_call: TRBV19
clone_size: .
cdr3_length: 15
j_call: TRBJ1-4
d_call: .

cdr3_nt: TGTGCCAGCAGTGACAGGGATAGTCAGCCCCAGCATTTT
cdr3_aa: CASSDRDSQPQHF
v_call: TRBV2
clone_size: .
cdr3_length: 13
j_call: TRBJ1-5
d_call: .

cdr3_nt: TGTGCCAGCAGCTTTATGGGGAGCTCCTATAATTCACCCCTCCACTTT
cdr3_aa: CASSFMGSSYNSPLHF
v_call: TRBV13
clone_size: .
cdr3_length: 16
j_call: TRBJ1-6
d_call: .

cdr3_nt: TGTGCCAGCAACAACAGGGGGAAGGGGGATACGCAGTATTTT
cdr3_aa: CASNNRGKGDTQYF
v_call: TRBV9
clone_size: .
cdr3_length: 14
j_call: TRBJ2-3
d_call: TRBD1

cdr3_nt: TGCGCCAGCAGCCAAGAGGCTAGCGGATTTGACCGAAAGTACTTC
cdr3_aa: CASSQEASGFDRKYF
v_call: TRBV4-1
clone_size: .
cdr3_length: 15
j_call: TRBJ2-7
d_call: TRBD2

cdr3_nt: TGTGCCAGCTCACTCCGGGACACCGCCGAACAGCCCCAGCATTTT
cdr3_aa: CASSLRDTAEQPQHF
v_call: TRBV18
clone_size: .
cdr3_length: 15
j_call: TRBJ1-5
d_call: .

cdr3_nt: TGTGCCAGCAGCTTAAGCGGATCCTACGAGCAGTACTTC
cdr3_aa: CASSLSGSYEQYF
v_call: TRBV7-3
clone_size: once
cdr3_length: 13
j_call: TRBJ2-7
d_call: .

cdr3_nt: TGTGCCAGCTCACCCCCGGGACTAGAAGCAGATACGCAGTATTTT
cdr3_aa: CASSPPGLEADTQYF
v_call: TRBV18
clone_size: .
cdr3_length: 15
j_call: TRBJ2-3
d_call: TRBD2

cdr3_nt: TGTGCCAGCAGCCCCAGGGTGGCGGAGCCCTACGAGCAGTACTTC
cdr3_aa: CASSPRVAEPYEQYF
v_call: TRBV7-8
clone_size: .
cdr3_length: 15
j_call: TRBJ2-7
d_call: .

cdr3_nt: TGTGCCAGCAGTTCAGGCCCGGGGCGGGGGCCAGATACGCAGTATTTT
cdr3_aa: CASSSGPGRGPDTQYF
v_call: TRBV28
clone_size: .
cdr3_length: 16
j_call: TRBJ2-3
d_call: .

cdr3_nt: TGCGCCAGCAGCTTGGACTATAAGGGGCCCCAGGCGCGTGGCTACACCTTC
cdr3_aa: CASSLDYKGPQARGYTF
v_call: TRBV5-1
clone_size: .
cdr3_length: 17
j_call: TRBJ1-2
d_call: .

cdr3_nt: TGTGCCAGCAGCTCAAGATCGGGGGGGCGAGGGAAAAAAGACTATGGCTACACCTTC
cdr3_aa: CASSSRSGGRGKKDYGYTF
v_call: TRBV7-8
clone_size: once
cdr3_length: 19
j_call: TRBJ1-2
d_call: .